One TCR beta chain is described in this entry. This sample is drawn from a study of T cells in Graves' hyperthyroidism and ophthalmopathy. For the study at large: Peripheral blood collection took place at initial diagnosis, before any treatment.

Stable hyperthyroidism: no ophthalmopathy progression over 18 months of follow-up. PBMCs were collected from an approximately 9.3 ml volume of fresh peripheral blood. Template material for amplifying TCR beta CDR3 regions consisted of RNA transcripts. First-round RT-PCR of the TCR CDR3 relied on the HTBI primer set. TCRdb itself ran the multiplex PCR reads through MiXCR, one entry per CDR3 protein. Of a few hundred thousand distinct CDR3 sequences in the sample, approximately 14% were seen once. The TCR originated in a woman in her twenties or thirties with Graves' hyperthyroidism. Sequences were obtained from blood.

CDR3 loop: CASSPQRGLNTGELFF. The CDR3 DNA reads as TGTGCCAGCAGTCCCCAGCGGGGCCTTAACACCGGGGAGCTGTTTTTT. The rearrangement joins TRBV6-1 to TRBJ2-2; 7 nucleotides match TRBD2. Germline loops: CDR1 MNHNS, CDR2 SASEGT. This CDR3 is 16 amino acids long. J lost 2 bases, V lost 5 bases, and 8 bases had no gene match.